What follows are 27 T cell receptor beta chains derived from one specimen sequenced in a study of OX40 agonist ivuxolimab in advanced cancers. Measured with immunoSEQ multiplex PCR; TCRdb has only the in-frame clones, and not every one. The table has approximately 60,000 clones, over 75% seen once. Sequencing was performed on CD4+ or CD8+ T cells sorted from blood, taken in a trial of the OX40 agonist ivuxolimab. The origin of the receptors is an adult with an advanced solid tumor such as melanoma, head and neck, liver or kidney cancer.

The J gene is TRBJ2-1, the V gene TRBV18; the D is unclear. V shed 3 bases and J shed 4 bases, with 10 bases lying between them. Germline CDR1 and CDR2: KGHSH and LQKENI. This CDR3 is built from 14 residues. The CDR3 spells CASSPRSQYNEQFF. In nucleotides, the CDR3 is TGTGCCAGCTCACCCCGGAGCCAATACAATGAGCAGTTCTTC.

The V call is TRBV19, the J call TRBJ2-7, with a tentative D call TRBD1 (5 bases). The CDR3 spans 13 residues. Germline V gives CDR1 LNHDA, CDR2 SQIVND (reference sequence). V shed 6 bases and J shed 5 bases, with 14 bases lying between them. CDR3 DNA sequence: TGTGCCAGTAGCGCCTGGACAACCCACGAGCAGTACTTC. Encoded protein: CASSAWTTHEQYF.

This chain joins TRBV15 and TRBJ2-7; 10 bases are shared with TRBD2. Germline loops: CDR1 LNHNV, CDR2 YYDKDF (reference sequence). This CDR3 has 13 amino acids. V shed 8 bases, J shed 3 bases, and the junction held 4 bases outside the gene matches. CDR3 in DNA: TGTGCCACCTTCTCTAGCGGGAGCTACGAGCAGTACTTC. Translation gives CATFSSGSYEQYF.

The rearrangement links TRBV9 to TRBJ1-1; the match to TRBD1 covers 10 bases. The CDR3 consists of 17 residues. Germline V gene lookup returns CDR1 SGDLS and CDR2 YYNGEE. V trimming: 4 bases; J trimming: 1 base; junction bases outside the gene matches: 10. CDR3 nucleotide sequence: TGTGCCAGCAGCTCGCCGGGACAGGGGAAGGCGAACACTGAAGCTTTCTTT. Amino acid sequence: CASSSPGQGKANTEAFF.

The chain joins TRBV4-1 to TRBJ1-2, with D hard to call. The CDR3 runs to 16 residues. Trimming took 1 base from V and 0 from J, leaving 12 bases between them. Germline loops: CDR1 MGHRA, CDR2 YSYEKL. The chain's CDR3 is CASSQVLGSPNYGYTF. In DNA, the CDR3 is TGCGCCAGCAGCCAAGTATTAGGTAGTCCTAACTATGGCTACACCTTC.

This chain links TRBV28 with TRBJ1-3; D not resolved. This CDR3 contains 17 residues. Germline V gene lookup returns CDR1 MDHEN and CDR2 SYDVKM. V was shortened by 4 bases and J by 4 bases, with 20 bases between the two germline ends. The CDR3 sequence: CASSSSSVDEGGNTIYF. DNA of the CDR3: TGTGCCAGCAGTTCCTCGTCGGTGGATGAGGGAGGAAACACCATATATTTT.

The chain couples TRBV7-9 to TRBJ1-1; 8 bases map to TRBD1. Trimming at V came to 5 bases and at J to 4 bases, leaving 6 bases not matched to a gene. The CDR3 sequence is 14 residues long. Germline V gives CDR1 SEHNR, CDR2 FQNEAQ (reference sequence). The CDR3 loop is CASSLTDRGTEAFF. In DNA, the CDR3 is TGTGCCAGCAGCCTTACCGACAGGGGCACTGAAGCTTTCTTT.

The V gene is TRBV9, the J gene TRBJ1-6; 7 bases match TRBD1. V was clipped by 3 bases and J by 7 bases; unmatched bases: 4. CDR3 length equals 14 residues. Germline V gene data show CDR1 as SGDLS and CDR2 as YYNGEE. The CDR3 here is CASSAQGENSPLHF. The DNA for the CDR3 is TGTGCCAGCAGCGCGCAGGGGGAGAATTCACCCCTCCACTTT.

The CDR3 loop reads CASSSQGVNEQFF. The CDR3 DNA sequence: TGTGCCAGCAGCTCACAGGGTGTAAATGAGCAGTTCTTC. The chain is built from TRBV13 and TRBJ2-1; maybe TRBD1 (6 bases). Germline assignment: CDR1 PRHDT and CDR2 FYEKMQ (reference sequence). Trimming removed 4 bases at V and 7 bases at J, with 11 bases between. The CDR3 covers 13 residues.

This clone was detected once. The gene calls are TRBV6-5 and TRBJ1-4, with 9 bases identical to TRBD1. Trimming at V came to 6 bases and at J to 8 bases, leaving 7 bases not matched to a gene. There are 14 residues in the CDR3. Germline V lookup: CDR1 MNHEY, CDR2 SVGAGI. The CDR3, as DNA: TGTGCCAGCAGGGAAGGGACAGGGAGGGAAAAACTGTTTTTT. As protein: CASREGTGREKLFF.

The V call is TRBV4-1, the J call TRBJ2-5, with 12 nucleotides matching TRBD2. This CDR3 comprises 15 residues. V lost 4 bases and J lost 1; bases outside the gene matches: 1. CDR1 is MGHRA, CDR2 YSYEKL, per germline. The CDR3 here is CASSRTSGVQETQYF. Written as DNA, the CDR3 is TGCGCCAGCAGCCGGACTAGCGGGGTCCAAGAGACCCAGTACTTC.

V is TRBV7-9 and J is TRBJ2-1; 7 positions match TRBD1. The V gene's germline CDR1 is SEHNR and CDR2 FQNEAQ (reference sequence). J gave up 0 bases and V 5 bases, and 7 bases lay outside the gene matches. CDR3 size: 16 residues. The CDR3 DNA sequence: TGTGCCAGCAGCCCCCGACAGGGAAGCTCCTACAATGAGCAGTTCTTC. Amino acid sequence: CASSPRQGSSYNEQFF.

This clone came up once. The chain combines TRBV7-6 with TRBJ1-4, with 8 bases that match TRBD1. Germline V gives CDR1 SGHVS, CDR2 FNYEAQ. The CDR3 consists of 16 residues. After removal of 5 bases from V and 4 bases from J, the junction contained 9 bases not matched to a gene. CDR3 nucleotide sequence: TGTGCCAGCAGCGCGATAGACAGGGGTGTTAATGAAAAACTGTTTTTT. Amino acids: CASSAIDRGVNEKLFF.

The gene calls are TRBV15 and TRBJ2-7; perhaps D is TRBD1 or TRBD2 (5 bases each). Germline V gene sequence: CDR1 LNHNV, CDR2 YYDKDF (reference sequence). With 2 bases removed from V and 7 bases from J, the gap between germline ends came to 18 bases. The CDR3 length is 15 residues. CDR3 DNA: TGTGCCACCAGCAGATCGGGGACCTCTTCGCGGGAGCAGTACTTC. Its protein is CATSRSGTSSREQYF. Based on the CDR3 plus reference TRBV15 and TRBJ2-7, the full variable domain is DAMVIQNPRYQVTQFGKPVTLSCSQTLNHNVMYWYQQKSSQAPKLLFHYYDKDFNNEADTPDNFQSRRPNTSFCFLDIRSPGLGDTAMYLCATSRSGTSSREQYFGPGTRLTVT.

The V gene is TRBV28, the J gene TRBJ1-3; 11 bases line up with TRBD1. Germline CDR1 MDHEN, CDR2 SYDVKM. The CDR3 sequence is 14 residues long. V was pared by 4 bases and J by 8 bases, with 4 bases of the junction left unmatched. The CDR3 loop is CASSSDRGPDTIYF. In nucleotides, the CDR3 is TGTGCCAGCAGTTCGGACAGGGGGCCGGACACCATATATTTT.

This sequence joins TRBV19 and TRBJ2-1; D perhaps matches TRBD2 (5 bases). V lost 2 bases and J 4 bases, leaving 12 bases between the germline ends. The CDR3 contains 15 residues. CDR1 and CDR2 (germline): LNHDA, SQIVND (reference sequence). CDR3 DNA: TGTGCCAGTAGTATAACTGACTACCTTTACAATGAGCAGTTCTTC. This gives the protein CASSITDYLYNEQFF.

V usage is TRBV6-4 and J usage is TRBJ2-1, with 12 bases lining up with TRBD2. Germline CDR1 is MRHNA and CDR2 is SNTAGT. The CDR3 spans 16 residues. V was clipped by 5 bases and J by 6 bases; unmatched bases: 8. CDR3 in DNA: TGTGCCAGCAGTTTGCTAGCGGGAGGGCTTGTCAATGAGCAGTTCTTC. Protein product: CASSLLAGGLVNEQFF.

The chain uses TRBV7-9 and TRBJ1-1; possible D gene TRBD1, 5 bases. The germline V gene has CDR1 SEHNR and CDR2 FQNEAQ (reference sequence). V shed 6 bases and J shed 5 bases, with 16 bases lying between them. CDR3 length equals 14 residues. CDR3 in DNA: TGTGCCAGCAGTTCCCGTGAGGGGCGGACTGAAGCTTTCTTT. This sequence encodes CASSSREGRTEAFF.

V usage is TRBV11-2 and J usage is TRBJ2-5; D unresolved. The V end lost 0 bases, the J end lost 4 bases, and 9 bases lay between the germline ends. The germline gives CDR1 SGHAT, CDR2 FQNNGV. This CDR3 is built from 14 residues. CDR3 sequence reads: CASSLDWVGETQYF. The CDR3, as DNA: TGTGCCAGCAGCTTAGACTGGGTTGGAGAGACCCAGTACTTC.

The rearrangement links TRBV6-6 to TRBJ2-7, with D perhaps matching TRBD1 (5 bases). CDR1 is MNHNY, CDR2 SVGAGI, per germline (reference sequence). V lost 8 bases, J lost 2 bases, and 13 bases lay in between. CDR3 size: 13 residues. The CDR3 loop reads CASSARGPYEQYV. The CDR3 coding sequence is TGTGCCAGCTCTGCTAGGGGTCCCTACGAGCAGTACGTC.

This chain links TRBV27 with TRBJ1-2; tentatively, D is TRBD1 (6 bases). The germline gives CDR1 MNHEY, CDR2 SMNVEV (reference sequence). V was pared by 0 bases and J by 0 bases, with 11 bases between. This CDR3 contains 16 residues. CDR3 DNA: TGTGCCAGCAGTTTATCGGTGGGGACATCTAACTATGGCTACACCTTC. Its translation is CASSLSVGTSNYGYTF.

This chain links TRBV28 with TRBJ2-7, with D uncertain. With 6 bases removed from V and 0 bases from J, the gap between germline ends came to 9 bases. Germline assignment: CDR1 MDHEN and CDR2 SYDVKM. The CDR3 extends over 13 amino acids. CDR3 amino acids: CASSSTSSYEQYV. The DNA of the CDR3 is TGTGCCAGCAGCTCGACGAGCTCCTACGAGCAGTACGTC.

This chain joins TRBV2 and TRBJ1-2, with D hard to call. Trimming removed 2 bases from V and 0 bases from J, with 10 bases in between. CDR1 is SNHLY and CDR2 is FYNNEI in the germline V gene. The CDR3 covers 15 residues. The CDR3: CASSERPAANYGYTF. The CDR3 DNA reads as TGTGCCAGCAGTGAACGCCCAGCCGCTAACTATGGCTACACCTTC.

The rearrangement uses TRBV19 and TRBJ1-6; the D is unclear. The CDR3 covers 15 residues. Germline CDR1 is LNHDA and CDR2 is SQIVND (reference sequence). Between the trimmed V and J ends, which lost 6 bases and 4 bases, there was a span of 13 bases. CDR3 sequence: CASSPGGGYNSPLHF. The CDR3 nucleotides are TGTGCCAGTAGCCCTGGTGGAGGTTATAATTCACCCCTCCACTTT. Full variable domain (remainder filled in from reference TRBV19 and TRBJ1-6): DGGITQSPKYLFRKEGQNVTLSCEQNLNHDAMYWYRQDPGQGLRLIYYSQIVNDFQKGDIAEGYSVSREKKESFPLTVTSAQKNPTAFYLCASSPGGGYNSPLHFGNGTRLTVT.

The genes are TRBV27 and TRBJ2-7, with a possible D match to TRBD2 (6 bases). Germline lookup yields CDR1 MNHEY and CDR2 SMNVEV (reference sequence). V was pared by 5 bases and J by 3 bases, with 14 bases between. The CDR3 spans 14 residues. CDR3 sequence (DNA): TGTGCCAGCAGTACGGGAGAAGGGCTCTACGAGCAGTACTTC. It is translated as CASSTGEGLYEQYF.

V usage is TRBV19 and J usage is TRBJ1-3, with a tentative D call TRBD1 (6 bases). Germline loops: CDR1 LNHDA, CDR2 SQIVND (reference sequence). Trimming shortened V by 8 bases and J by 2 bases, and 16 bases separated the two germline ends. The CDR3 has 15 residues. The CDR3 DNA is TGTGCCAGTCCCCGTCCTGGGACAACTGGAAACACCATATATTTT. It codes for CASPRPGTTGNTIYF. The full variable domain, in which reference TRBV19 and TRBJ1-3 provide the parts outside the CDR3, is DGGITQSPKYLFRKEGQNVTLSCEQNLNHDAMYWYRQDPGQGLRLIYYSQIVNDFQKGDIAEGYSVSREKKESFPLTVTSAQKNPTAFYLCASPRPGTTGNTIYFGEGSWLTVV.

In its sample, this clone was seen once. This rearrangement joins TRBV10-3 to TRBJ1-5; D uncertain. V shed 4 bases and J shed 3 bases, with 4 bases lying between them. The germline CDR1 and CDR2 sequences are ENHRY and SYGVKD. The CDR3 loop spans 12 amino acids. As DNA, the CDR3 is TGTGCCATCAGTGGACCCAATCAGCCCCAGCATTTT. Protein sequence: CAISGPNQPQHF.